This TCR beta chain was documented in a study of blood T cell repertoires in COVID-19. Data came from immunoSEQ multiplex PCR; TCRdb stores just in-frame clones and leaves some out. Here the sample spans around 160,000 clones, around four fifths being singletons. With respect to this clone: A junction boundary mismatches the germline segment, possibly from a read error.

CDR3 length: 17 amino acids. Germline CDR1 and CDR2: SSHAT and FNYEAQ (reference sequence). The sample was peripheral blood. The source is a human donor in a cohort sampled during active COVID-19. The gene calls are TRBV7-7 and TRBJ2-2, with D possibly matching TRBD1 (6 bases). CDR3 in amino acids: CASSPTRNRDLTGELFF. DNA of the CDR3: TGTGCTAGCAGTCCTACCAGGAACAGGGATCTCACCGGGGAGCTGTTTTTT.